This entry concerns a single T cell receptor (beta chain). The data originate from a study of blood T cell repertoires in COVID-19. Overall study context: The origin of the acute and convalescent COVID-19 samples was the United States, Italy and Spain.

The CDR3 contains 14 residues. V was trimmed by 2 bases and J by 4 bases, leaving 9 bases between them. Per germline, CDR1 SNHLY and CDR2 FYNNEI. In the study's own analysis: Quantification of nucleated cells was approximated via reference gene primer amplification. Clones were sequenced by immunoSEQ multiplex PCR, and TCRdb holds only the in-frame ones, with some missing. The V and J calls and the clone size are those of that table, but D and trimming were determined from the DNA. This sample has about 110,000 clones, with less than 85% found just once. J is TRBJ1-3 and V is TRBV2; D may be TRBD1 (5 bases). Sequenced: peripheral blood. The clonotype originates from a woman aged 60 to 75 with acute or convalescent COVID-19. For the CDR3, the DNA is TGTGCCAGCAGTGAACAGGGTTCGGGAAACACCATATATTTT. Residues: CASSEQGSGNTIYF.